The next 20 T cell receptor beta chains were all read from a single sample in a study of blood T cell repertoires in COVID-19. Libraries were prepared by immunoSEQ multiplex PCR; TCRdb keeps only in-frame clonotypes and omits some of them. In the table there are about 99,000 clones, about 82% of which are singletons. Sequences were obtained from peripheral blood. The receptors were sampled from a woman aged 55 to 70 in a cohort sampled during active or convalescent COVID-19.

This clone has only a few counts. V usage is TRBV10-1 and J usage is TRBJ1-1; a possible D gene is TRBD1 (6 bases). With 6 bases removed from V and 11 bases from J, the gap between germline ends came to 13 bases. CDR1 and CDR2 (germline): WNHNN, SYGVQD (reference sequence). The CDR3 extends over 11 amino acids. The CDR3 is CASSRGQAAFF. In nucleotides, the CDR3 is TGCGCCAGCAGCAGGGGCCAGGCGGCTTTCTTT.

This rearrangement joins TRBV29-1 to TRBJ1-2, with TRBD1 as a possible D gene (5 bases). V lost 7 bases and J 6 bases, leaving 6 bases between the germline ends. The CDR3 contains 9 residues. The germline CDR1 and CDR2 sequences are SQVTM and ANQGSEA. This chain's CDR3 is CSADNGYTF. CDR3 nucleotide sequence: TGCAGCGCGGACAATGGCTACACCTTC.

The chain joins TRBV28 to TRBJ1-6; 8 bases map to TRBD1. CDR3 length: 15 amino acids. After removal of 7 bases from V and 9 bases from J, the junction contained 11 bases not matched to a gene. Germline-derived CDR1 and CDR2 are MDHEN and SYDVKM. The CDR3 sequence: CASTLGAGGSSPLHF. DNA for the CDR3: TGTGCCAGCACCCTAGGGGCAGGGGGCAGTTCACCCCTCCACTTT.

The chain recombines TRBV19 with TRBJ1-1; 9 nucleotides match TRBD1. The CDR3 sequence is 16 residues long. Germline values: CDR1 LNHDA, CDR2 SQIVND (reference sequence). J gave up 1 base and V 7 bases, and 10 bases lay outside the gene matches. DNA of the CDR3: TGTGCCAGTAAGGGACAGGGTGGGATGTCGAACACTGAAGCTTTCTTT. It yields the protein CASKGQGGMSNTEAFF.

The chain uses TRBV18 and TRBJ2-1; a possible D gene is TRBD1 (6 bases). Trimming removed 0 bases from V and 4 bases from J, with 13 bases in between. Germline V CDR1 and CDR2: KGHSH, LQKENI. The CDR3 covers 16 residues. The CDR3 is CASSPPHRVVYNEQFF. CDR3 in DNA: TGTGCCAGCTCACCACCGCACAGGGTTGTTTACAATGAGCAGTTCTTC.

The chain recombines TRBV5-4 with TRBJ2-5, with 13 bases matching TRBD2. This CDR3 has 18 amino acids. Germline V gene lookup returns CDR1 SGHNT and CDR2 YYREEE (reference sequence). Losses at the gene ends were 3 bases for V and 5 bases for J; bases not matched to a gene: 13. CDR3 loop: CASSSRTSGSVTGETQYF. CDR3 nucleotide sequence: TGTGCCAGCAGCTCCCGGACTAGCGGGAGCGTAACCGGGGAGACCCAGTACTTC.

The V gene is TRBV2, the J gene TRBJ1-1; D possibly corresponds to TRBD1 (5 bases). The CDR3 runs to 13 residues. With 5 bases removed from V and 6 bases from J, the gap between germline ends came to 13 bases. The germline gives CDR1 SNHLY, CDR2 FYNNEI. CDR3 protein: CASSSQGMAEAFF. CDR3 in DNA: TGTGCCAGCAGTTCCCAGGGCATGGCTGAAGCTTTCTTT.

The V and J genes are TRBV3-1 (or the pseudogene TRBV3-2) and TRBJ2-7; possibly TRBD2 for D (5 bases). This CDR3 has 14 residues. The V gene lost 3 bases and the J gene lost 2 bases, with 11 bases spanning the gap. The germline CDR1 and CDR2 sequences are LGHDT and YNNKEL (reference sequence). CDR3 DNA sequence: TGTGCCAGCAGCCATCGCGCCGGGGCCTACGAGCAGTACTTC. Its translation: CASSHRAGAYEQYF.

The sample holds one count of this clone. The V and J genes are TRBV7-2 and TRBJ2-3; tentatively, D is TRBD2 (6 bases). CDR3 size: 15 residues. CDR1 SGHTA and CDR2 FQGNSA come from the germline V gene. Trimming took 5 bases from V and 2 from J, leaving 14 bases between them. The CDR3 sequence is CASSNLAINTDTQYF. The CDR3 DNA is TGTGCCAGCAGCAACCTAGCGATAAACACAGATACGCAGTATTTT.

V is TRBV7-9 and J is TRBJ1-2, with 7 bases matching TRBD1. The trim removed 1 base at V and 12 bases at J, leaving 5 bases unmatched. CDR1 is SEHNR and CDR2 is FQNEAQ in the germline V gene (reference sequence). The CDR3 is 12 residues long. The CDR3 reads CASSLGPQGDTF. CDR3 nucleotide sequence: TGTGCCAGCAGCTTAGGACCGCAGGGGGACACCTTC.

V and J are TRBV15 and TRBJ1-4; the match to TRBD1 covers 7 bases. Germline V gene lookup returns CDR1 LNHNV and CDR2 YYDKDF (reference sequence). The CDR3 loop spans 15 amino acids. V gave up 1 base and J gave up 5 bases; unmatched junction bases: 4. The chain's CDR3 is CATSRAPTGNEKLFF. CDR3 sequence (DNA): TGTGCCACCAGCAGAGCTCCGACAGGGAATGAAAAACTGTTTTTT. Full variable domain (remainder filled in from reference TRBV15 and TRBJ1-4): DAMVIQNPRYQVTQFGKPVTLSCSQTLNHNVMYWYQQKSSQAPKLLFHYYDKDFNNEADTPDNFQSRRPNTSFCFLDIRSPGLGDTAMYLCATSRAPTGNEKLFFGSGTQLSVL.

A note on this clone: An end of the junction does not agree with germline; a read error may underlie this. The rearrangement joins TRBV25-1 to TRBJ2-1; the D gene is possibly TRBD1 (6 bases). The germline V gene encodes CDR1 MGHDK and CDR2 SYGVNS. There are 15 residues in the CDR3. The CDR3 sequence is CASLGRGDSYNEQFF. CDR3 coding DNA: TGTGCCAGCTTGGGCAGGGGAGACTCCTACAATGAACAGTTCTTC.

This clone was observed a few times. The chain carries TRBV27 and TRBJ2-3, with 7 positions matching TRBD1. Germline V gene sequence: CDR1 MNHEY, CDR2 SMNVEV (reference sequence). The CDR3 length is 16 residues. Trimming took 3 bases from V and 3 from J; bases not matched to a gene: 9. CDR3 in amino acids: CASSLAGTDTTDTQYF. CDR3 nucleotides: TGTGCCAGCAGTTTGGCCGGGACAGACACGACAGATACGCAGTATTTT.

The gene calls are TRBV15 and TRBJ2-7; 9 bases match TRBD2. Per the germline V gene, CDR1 is LNHNV and CDR2 is YYDKDF (reference sequence). V gave up 3 bases and J gave up 7 bases; unmatched junction bases: 10. CDR3 size: 15 residues. The CDR3 nucleotides read TGTGCCACCAGCAGTTTAGTAGCGGGAGCGGGAGAGCAGTACTTC. It encodes CATSSLVAGAGEQYF. The full variable domain, rest sourced from reference TRBV15 and TRBJ2-7, is DAMVIQNPRYQVTQFGKPVTLSCSQTLNHNVMYWYQQKSSQAPKLLFHYYDKDFNNEADTPDNFQSRRPNTSFCFLDIRSPGLGDTAMYLCATSSLVAGAGEQYFGPGTRLTVT.

The chain links TRBV5-1 to TRBJ2-1; D remains unclear. The CDR3 loop spans 13 amino acids. Germline-derived CDR1 and CDR2 are SGHRS and YFSETQ. Trimming shortened V by 2 bases and J by 5 bases, and 8 bases separated the two germline ends. In DNA form, the CDR3 reads TGCGCCAGCAGCTTCTTACAGAACAATGAGCAGTTCTTC. Translation: CASSFLQNNEQFF.

The V call is TRBV21-1, the J call TRBJ1-2; TRBD1, the D gene given by the table, was not confirmed from the DNA. TRBV21-1 is deemed a pseudogene. There are 14 residues in the CDR3. The CDR3 nucleotides read TGTGCCAGCAAAACTAGACAGGGGGCGCCTGGCTACACCTTC. Encoded protein: CASKTRQGAPGYTF.

This chain connects TRBV7-9 to TRBJ2-2, with 7 bases aligning to TRBD2. With 3 bases clipped from V and 4 bases from J, the junction kept 8 bases outside the gene matches. The CDR3 is made up of 16 amino acids. CDR1 and CDR2 (germline): SEHNR, FQNEAQ (reference sequence). The CDR3 DNA is TGTGCCAGCAGCTTTAGTCTAGCGGATGTCACCGGGGAGCTGTTTTTT. Its translation is CASSFSLADVTGELFF.

The table lists this clone with a count of one. V and J are TRBV3-1 (or the pseudogene TRBV3-2) and TRBJ1-5, with D unclear. This CDR3 comprises 14 residues. Trimming stripped 1 base from V and 5 bases from J, with 9 bases between. Germline V gene lookup returns CDR1 LGHDT and CDR2 YNNKEL (reference sequence). CDR3 bases: TGTGCCAGCAGCCAAGCTTCCGGGGATCAGCCCCAGCATTTT. This sequence encodes CASSQASGDQPQHF.

This clone appeared a single time. The CDR3 DNA follows: TGTGCCAGCAGCTCGCTAGGGACAATTCGCTACGAGCAGTACTTC. Translated, it gives CASSSLGTIRYEQYF. V and J are TRBV5-5 and TRBJ2-7; perhaps TRBD1 as D (6 bases). V was cut by 3 bases and J by 3 bases, with 16 bases left in between. The CDR3 is 15 amino acids. CDR1 SGHKS and CDR2 YYEKEE come from the germline V gene (reference sequence).

This chain uses TRBV6-2 or TRBV6-3 with TRBJ2-2; D perhaps matches TRBD1 (6 bases). This CDR3 is built from 14 residues. Trimming took off 4 bases at V and 5 bases at J, with 11 bases between the two ends. CDR1 MNHEY and CDR2 SVGEGT come from the germline V gene. The CDR3 region is CASSSYRATGELFF. CDR3 nucleotide sequence: TGTGCCAGCAGTTCATACAGGGCAACCGGGGAGCTGTTTTTT.